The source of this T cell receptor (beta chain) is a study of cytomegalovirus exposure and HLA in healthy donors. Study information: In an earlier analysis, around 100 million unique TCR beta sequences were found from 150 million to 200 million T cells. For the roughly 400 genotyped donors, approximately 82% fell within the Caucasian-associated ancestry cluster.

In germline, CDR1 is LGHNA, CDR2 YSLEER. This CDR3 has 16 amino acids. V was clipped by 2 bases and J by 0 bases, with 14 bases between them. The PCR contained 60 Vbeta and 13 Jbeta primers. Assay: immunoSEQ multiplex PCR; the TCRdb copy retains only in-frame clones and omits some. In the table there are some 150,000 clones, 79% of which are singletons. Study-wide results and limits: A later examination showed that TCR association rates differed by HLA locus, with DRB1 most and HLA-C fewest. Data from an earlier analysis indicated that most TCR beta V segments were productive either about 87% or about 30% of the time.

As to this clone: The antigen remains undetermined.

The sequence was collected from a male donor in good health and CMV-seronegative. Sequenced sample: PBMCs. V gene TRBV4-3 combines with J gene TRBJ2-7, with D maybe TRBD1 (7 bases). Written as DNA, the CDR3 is TGCGCCAGCAGCCAACGGACAGGCGGGAACTCCTACGAGCAGTACTTC. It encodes CASSQRTGGNSYEQYF.